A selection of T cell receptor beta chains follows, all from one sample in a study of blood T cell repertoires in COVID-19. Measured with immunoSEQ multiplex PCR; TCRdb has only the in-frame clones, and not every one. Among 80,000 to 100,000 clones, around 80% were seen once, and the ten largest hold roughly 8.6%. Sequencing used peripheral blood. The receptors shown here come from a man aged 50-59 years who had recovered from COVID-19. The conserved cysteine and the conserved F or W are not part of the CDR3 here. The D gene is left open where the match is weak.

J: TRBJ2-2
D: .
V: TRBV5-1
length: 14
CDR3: ASSLADQVNTGELF

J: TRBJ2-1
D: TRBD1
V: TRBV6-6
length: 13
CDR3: ASNQGQGAYNEQF

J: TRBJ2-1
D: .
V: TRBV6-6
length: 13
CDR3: ASHPQDFYYNEQF

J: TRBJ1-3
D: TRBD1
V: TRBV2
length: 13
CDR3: ASSVRDRGKNTIY

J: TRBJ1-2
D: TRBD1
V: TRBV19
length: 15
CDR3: ASSIGSTGGKNYGYT

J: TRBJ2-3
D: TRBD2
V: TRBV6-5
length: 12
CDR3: ASKAGLATDTQY

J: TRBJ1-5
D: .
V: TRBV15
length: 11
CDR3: ATTRGSSQPQH

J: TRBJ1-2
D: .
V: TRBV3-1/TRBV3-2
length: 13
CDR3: ASSSQVEQIYGYT

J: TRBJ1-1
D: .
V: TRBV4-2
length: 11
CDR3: ASSPRGGMEAF

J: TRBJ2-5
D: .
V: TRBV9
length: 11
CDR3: ASSVASQETQY

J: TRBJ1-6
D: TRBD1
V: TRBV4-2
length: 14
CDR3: ASSQAKGAGNSPLH

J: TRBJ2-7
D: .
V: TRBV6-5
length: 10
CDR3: ASSYGQGQQY

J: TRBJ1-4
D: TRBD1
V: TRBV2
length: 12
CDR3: ASIDGQGNEKLF

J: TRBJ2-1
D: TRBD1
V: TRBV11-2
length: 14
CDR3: ASSLVPGQGAVEQF

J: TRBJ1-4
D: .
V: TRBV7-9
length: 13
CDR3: ASSTWTSTNEKLF

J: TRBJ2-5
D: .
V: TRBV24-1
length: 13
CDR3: ATSDPQGWQETQY

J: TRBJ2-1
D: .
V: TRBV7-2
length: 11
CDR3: ASSLNLAGGRF

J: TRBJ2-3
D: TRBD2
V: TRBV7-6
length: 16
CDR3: ASSLTPSGGLSTDTQY

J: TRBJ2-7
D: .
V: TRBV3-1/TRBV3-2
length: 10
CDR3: ASSQVQNEQY

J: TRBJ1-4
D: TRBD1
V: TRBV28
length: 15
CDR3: ASSLSGPGQTNEKLF

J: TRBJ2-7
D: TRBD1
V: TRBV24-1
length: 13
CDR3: ATSDPRTGDNEQY

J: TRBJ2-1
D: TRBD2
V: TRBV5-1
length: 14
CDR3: ASCFNPGGPYNEQF

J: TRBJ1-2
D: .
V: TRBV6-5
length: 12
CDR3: ASSYAGVLGGYT

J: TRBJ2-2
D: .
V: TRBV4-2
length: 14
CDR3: ASSQEKGTNTGELF

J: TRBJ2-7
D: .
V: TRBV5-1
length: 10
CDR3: ASSYSSYEQY

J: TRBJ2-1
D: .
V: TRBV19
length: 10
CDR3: ASSTGGWEQF

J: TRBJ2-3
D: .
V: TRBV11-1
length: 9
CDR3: ASSSRDTQY

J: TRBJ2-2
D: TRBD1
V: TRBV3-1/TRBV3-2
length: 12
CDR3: ASSQRQGGGELF

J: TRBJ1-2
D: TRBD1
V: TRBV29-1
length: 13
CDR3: SVGTTGAKSYGYT

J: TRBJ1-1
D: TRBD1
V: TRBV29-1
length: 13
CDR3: SVARDRGRALEAF

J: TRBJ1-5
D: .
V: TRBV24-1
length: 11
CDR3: ATSEQGSQPQH

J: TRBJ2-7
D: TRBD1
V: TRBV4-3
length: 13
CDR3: ASSQRGQGNYEQY

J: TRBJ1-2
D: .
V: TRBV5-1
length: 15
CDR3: ASPLTGDALLFYGYT

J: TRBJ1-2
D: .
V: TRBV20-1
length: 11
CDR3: SASPPGNYGYT

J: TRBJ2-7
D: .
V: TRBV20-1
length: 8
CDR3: SANQERQY

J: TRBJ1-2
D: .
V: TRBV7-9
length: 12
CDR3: ASSPSGRDYGYT

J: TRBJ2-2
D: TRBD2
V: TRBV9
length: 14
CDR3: ASSVGGRDLTGELF

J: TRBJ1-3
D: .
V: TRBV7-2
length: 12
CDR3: ASSSQGYGNTIY

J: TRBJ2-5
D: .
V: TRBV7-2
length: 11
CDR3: ASSYMVQETQY

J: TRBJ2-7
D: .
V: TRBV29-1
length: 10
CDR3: SVEARDYEQY

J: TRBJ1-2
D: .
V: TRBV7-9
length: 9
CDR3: ASSPSVSYT

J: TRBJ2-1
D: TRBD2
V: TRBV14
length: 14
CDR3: ASSRLGGLSYNEQF

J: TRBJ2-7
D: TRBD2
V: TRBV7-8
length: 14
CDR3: ASSLGDGGRAGEQY

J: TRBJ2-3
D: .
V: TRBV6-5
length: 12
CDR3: ASNRGGAPDTQY

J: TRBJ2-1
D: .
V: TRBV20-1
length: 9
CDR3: SAPRGNEQF

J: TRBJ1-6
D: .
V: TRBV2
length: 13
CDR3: ASSESPQGNSPLH

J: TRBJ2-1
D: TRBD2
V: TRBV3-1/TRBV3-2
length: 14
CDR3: ASSRRWTSGSNEQF

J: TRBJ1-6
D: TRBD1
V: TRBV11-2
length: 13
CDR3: ASSFQQGARSPLH

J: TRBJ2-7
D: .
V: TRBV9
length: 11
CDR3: ASSGSAAYEQY

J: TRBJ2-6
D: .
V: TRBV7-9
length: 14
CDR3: ASSQTIGPGANVLT

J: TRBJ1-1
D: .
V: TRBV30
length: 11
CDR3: AWREAGLGEAF

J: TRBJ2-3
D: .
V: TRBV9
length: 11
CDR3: ASSVATRDTQY

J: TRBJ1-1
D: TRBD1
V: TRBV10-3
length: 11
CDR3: AIRRDRDSEAF

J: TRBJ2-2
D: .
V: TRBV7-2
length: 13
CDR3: ASSLVQGGTGELF

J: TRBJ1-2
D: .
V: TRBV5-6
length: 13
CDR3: ASSLPTGISYGYT

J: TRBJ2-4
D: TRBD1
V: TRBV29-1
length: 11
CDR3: SVEETGMDIQY

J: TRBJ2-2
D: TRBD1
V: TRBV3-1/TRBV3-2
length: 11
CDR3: ASSRTGTGELF

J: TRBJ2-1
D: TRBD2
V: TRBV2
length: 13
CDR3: ASSLGLAGGPKQF